The sequence of this TCR beta chain was determined in a study of beta chain features in type 1 diabetes. All of the isolated RNA was reverse transcribed, so expressed TCRB transcripts were sequenced. Profiled with immunoSEQ multiplex PCR; TCRdb holds only in-frame clones, not every one. In the table there are a few hundred thousand clones, about 29% of which are singletons. Via CD45RO/CCR7/CD25/CD127/CD95/CD27, cells of the CD4+ naive, central memory, regulatory and stem cell-like memory subsets were sorted. The germline gives CDR1 SGHTA, CDR2 FQGNSA. The CDR3 is 14 amino acids. Trimming removed 5 bases at V and 0 bases at J, with 11 bases between.

Material for sequencing was naive CD4+ T cells from blood. The chain combines TRBV7-2 with TRBJ2-7; perhaps D is TRBD1 or TRBD2 (5 bases each). This receptor was obtained from a man aged 18 to 29 in good health. The chain's CDR3 is CASSGTRRSYEQYF. Written as DNA, the CDR3 is TGTGCCAGCAGCGGGACGAGGCGCTCCTACGAGCAGTACTTC. Full variable domain (missing parts from reference TRBV7-2 and TRBJ2-7): GAGVSQSPSNKVTEKGKDVELRCDPISGHTALYWYRQSLGQGLEFLIYFQGNSAPDKSGLPSDRFSAERTGGSVSTLTIQRTQQEDSAVYLCASSGTRRSYEQYFGPGTRLTVT.